The clone carrying this T cell receptor (beta chain) was picked up many times. The antigen is not known. This sample is drawn from a study of T cells after posttransplantation cyclophosphamide. Notes on the study in general: After PTCy, TRB diversity resembled that of CNI/methotrexate controls. Blood and skin or GI T cell repertoires showed limited TRB overlap. Donor CD8+ memory clones often dominated recipient blood repertoires at later times.

Per germline, CDR1 MDHEN and CDR2 SYDVKM. Losses at the gene ends were 7 bases for V and 4 bases for J; bases not matched to a gene: 8. The CDR3 is 14 amino acids. Some clones are missing from TCRdb's copy, which holds only in-frame ones; the method was immunoSEQ multiplex PCR. Recorded here are 6,000 to 9,500 clones, none singletons. Cyclophosphamide on days +3 and +4 followed busulfan-fludarabine conditioning and a marrow graft. The sample here was PBMCs, taken after allogeneic stem cell transplant with posttransplant cyclophosphamide. The chain uses TRBV28 and TRBJ2-3; 7 nucleotides match TRBD1. This sequence was found in a male patient aged 18 to 29 who received an allogeneic stem cell transplant from an unrelated donor, was CMV-positive, and had acute and chronic GVHD. Some T cells may be supplied by the graft donor. CDR3 amino acids: CASKGRGISDTQYF. In DNA, the CDR3 is TGTGCCAGCAAGGGCAGGGGGATCTCAGATACGCAGTATTTT.